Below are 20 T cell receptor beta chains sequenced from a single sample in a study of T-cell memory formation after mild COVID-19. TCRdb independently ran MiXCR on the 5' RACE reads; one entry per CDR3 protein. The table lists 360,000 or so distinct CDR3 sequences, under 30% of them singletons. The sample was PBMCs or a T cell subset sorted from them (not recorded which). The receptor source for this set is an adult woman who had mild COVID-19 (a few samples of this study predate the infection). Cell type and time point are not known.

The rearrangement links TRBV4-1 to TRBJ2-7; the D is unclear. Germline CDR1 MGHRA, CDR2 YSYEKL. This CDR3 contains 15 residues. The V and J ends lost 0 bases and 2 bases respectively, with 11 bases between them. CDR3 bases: TGCGCCAGCAGCCAAGATCAAGGTTCCCCCTACGAGCAGTACTTC. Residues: CASSQDQGSPYEQYF.

CDR3 DNA sequence: TGTGCCAGCCTCGATCGGGGCGGGGGGAACCGCTACGAGCAGTACTTC. Translation: CASLDRGGGNRYEQYF. The chain combines TRBV21-1 with TRBJ2-7; TRBD1 is the table's D call and was not checked against the DNA. TRBV21-1 is a pseudogene segment. The CDR3 runs to 16 residues.

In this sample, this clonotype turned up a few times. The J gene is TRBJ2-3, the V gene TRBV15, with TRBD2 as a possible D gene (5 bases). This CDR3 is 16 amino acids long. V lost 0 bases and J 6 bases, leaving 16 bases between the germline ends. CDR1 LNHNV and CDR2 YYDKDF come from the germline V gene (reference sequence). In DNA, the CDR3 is TGTGCCACCAGCAGAGATCGGGATAGAGTTGTGGATACGCAGTATTTT. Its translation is CATSRDRDRVVDTQYF.

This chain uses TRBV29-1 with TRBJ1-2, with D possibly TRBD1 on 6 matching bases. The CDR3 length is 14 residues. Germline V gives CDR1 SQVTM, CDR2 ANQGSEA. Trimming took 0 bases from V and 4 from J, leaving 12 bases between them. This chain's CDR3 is CSVEELGGAYGYTF. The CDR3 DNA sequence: TGCAGCGTTGAAGAGCTTGGGGGGGCCTATGGCTACACCTTC.

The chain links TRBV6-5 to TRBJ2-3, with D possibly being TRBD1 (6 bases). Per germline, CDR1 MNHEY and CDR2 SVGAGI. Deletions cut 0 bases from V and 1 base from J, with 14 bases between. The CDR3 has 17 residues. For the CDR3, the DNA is TGTGCCAGCAGTTACTCGGGGACACTTTTTCGCACAGATACGCAGTATTTT. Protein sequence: CASSYSGTLFRTDTQYF.

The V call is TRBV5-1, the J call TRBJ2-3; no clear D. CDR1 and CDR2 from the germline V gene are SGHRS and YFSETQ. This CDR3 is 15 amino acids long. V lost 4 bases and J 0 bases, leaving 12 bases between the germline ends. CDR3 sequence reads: CASSAPSTSTDTQYF. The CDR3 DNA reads TGCGCCAGCAGCGCCCCGAGTACAAGCACAGATACGCAGTATTTT.

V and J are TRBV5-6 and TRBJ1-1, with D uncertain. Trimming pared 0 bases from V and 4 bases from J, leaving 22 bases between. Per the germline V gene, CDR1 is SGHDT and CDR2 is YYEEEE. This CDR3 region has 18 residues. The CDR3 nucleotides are TGTGCCAGCAGCTTGGCTCGTCGGGGTCCGACTCGGGGCACTGAAGCTTTCTTT. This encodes CASSLARRGPTRGTEAFF.

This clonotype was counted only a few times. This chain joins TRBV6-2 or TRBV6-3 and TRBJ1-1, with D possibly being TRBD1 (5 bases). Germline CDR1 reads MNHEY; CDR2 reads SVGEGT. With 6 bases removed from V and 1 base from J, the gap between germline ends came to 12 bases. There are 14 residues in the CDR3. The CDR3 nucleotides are TGTGCCAGCAGGTCCCAGGGAGCGAACACTGAAGCTTTCTTT. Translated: CASRSQGANTEAFF.

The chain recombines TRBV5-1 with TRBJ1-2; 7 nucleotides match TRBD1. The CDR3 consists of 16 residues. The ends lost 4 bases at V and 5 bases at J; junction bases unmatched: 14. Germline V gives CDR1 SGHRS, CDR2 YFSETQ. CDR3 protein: CASSRSGTANDYGYTF. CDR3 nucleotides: TGCGCCAGCAGCCGATCAGGGACAGCAAATGATTATGGCTACACCTTC. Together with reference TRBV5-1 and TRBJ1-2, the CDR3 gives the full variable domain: KAGVTQTPRYLIKTRGQQVTLSCSPISGHRSVSWYQQTPGQGLQFLFEYFSETQRNKGNFPGRFSGRQFSNSRSEMNVSTLELGDSALYLCASSRSGTANDYGYTFGSGTRLTVV.

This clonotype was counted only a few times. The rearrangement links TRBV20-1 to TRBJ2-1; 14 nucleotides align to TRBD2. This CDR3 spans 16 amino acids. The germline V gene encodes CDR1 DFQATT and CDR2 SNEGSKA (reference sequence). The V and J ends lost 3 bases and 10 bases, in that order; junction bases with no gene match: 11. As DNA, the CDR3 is TGCAGTGCTAGGGGGACTAGCGGGGGACGACCCGGGGAGCAGTTCTTC. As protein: CSARGTSGGRPGEQFF.

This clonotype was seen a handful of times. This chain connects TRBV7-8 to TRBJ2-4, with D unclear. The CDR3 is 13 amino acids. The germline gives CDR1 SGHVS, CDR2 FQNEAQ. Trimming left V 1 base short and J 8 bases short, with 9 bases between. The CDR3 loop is CASSLVPEDIQYF. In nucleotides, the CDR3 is TGTGCCAGCAGCTTAGTTCCCGAGGACATTCAGTACTTC.

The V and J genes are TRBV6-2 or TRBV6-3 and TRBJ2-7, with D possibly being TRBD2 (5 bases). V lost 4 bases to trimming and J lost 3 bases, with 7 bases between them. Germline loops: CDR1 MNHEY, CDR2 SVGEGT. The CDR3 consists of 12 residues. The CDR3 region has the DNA TGTGCCAGCAGTTTTCGGGGCTACGAGCAGTACTTC. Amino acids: CASSFRGYEQYF.

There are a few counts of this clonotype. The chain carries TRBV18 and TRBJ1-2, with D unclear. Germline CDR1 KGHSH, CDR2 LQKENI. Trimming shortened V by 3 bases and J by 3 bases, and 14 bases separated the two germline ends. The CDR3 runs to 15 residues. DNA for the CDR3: TGTGCCAGCTCACCGAGTAAGAGTGGGTACTATGGCTACACCTTC. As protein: CASSPSKSGYYGYTF. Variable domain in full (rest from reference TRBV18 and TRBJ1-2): NAGVMQNPRHLVRRRGQEARLRCSPMKGHSHVYWYRQLPEEGLKFMVYLQKENIIDESGMPKERFSAEFPKEGPSILRIQQVVRGDSAAYFCASSPSKSGYYGYTFGSGTRLTVV.

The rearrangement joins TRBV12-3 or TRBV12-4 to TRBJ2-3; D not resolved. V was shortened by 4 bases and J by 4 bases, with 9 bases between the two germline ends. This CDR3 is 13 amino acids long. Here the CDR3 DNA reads TGTGCCAGCAGTTCCCAGACATCAGATACGCAGTATTTT. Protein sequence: CASSSQTSDTQYF.

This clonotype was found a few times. The chain's CDR3 is CASSGMTSEQFF. The CDR3 coding sequence is TGTGCCAGCAGCGGGATGACTTCCGAGCAGTTCTTC. This chain connects TRBV9 to TRBJ2-1; D is unresolved. The V gene lost 3 bases and the J gene lost 10 bases, with 11 bases spanning the gap. The CDR3 covers 12 residues. CDR1 SGDLS and CDR2 YYNGEE come from the germline V gene.

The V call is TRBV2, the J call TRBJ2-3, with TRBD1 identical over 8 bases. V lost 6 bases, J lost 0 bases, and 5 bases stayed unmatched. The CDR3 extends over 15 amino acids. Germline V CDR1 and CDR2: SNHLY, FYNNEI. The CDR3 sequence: CASRTGGFSTDTQYF. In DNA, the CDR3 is TGTGCCAGCAGAACAGGGGGTTTCAGCACAGATACGCAGTATTTT.

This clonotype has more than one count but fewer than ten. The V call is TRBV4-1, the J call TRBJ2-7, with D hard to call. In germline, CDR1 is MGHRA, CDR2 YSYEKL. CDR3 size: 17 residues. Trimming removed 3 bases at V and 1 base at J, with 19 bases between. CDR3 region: CASSHLMAPGRSYEQYF. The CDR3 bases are TGCGCCAGCAGCCACCTAATGGCCCCCGGACGGTCCTACGAGCAGTACTTC.

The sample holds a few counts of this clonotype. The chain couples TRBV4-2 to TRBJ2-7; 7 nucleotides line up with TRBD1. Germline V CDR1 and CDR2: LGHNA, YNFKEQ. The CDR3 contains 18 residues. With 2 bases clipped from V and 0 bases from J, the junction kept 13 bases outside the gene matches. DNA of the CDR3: TGTGCCAGCAGCCAAACCCCCCAGACAGGGAGCACCTCCTACGAGCAGTACTTC. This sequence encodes CASSQTPQTGSTSYEQYF.

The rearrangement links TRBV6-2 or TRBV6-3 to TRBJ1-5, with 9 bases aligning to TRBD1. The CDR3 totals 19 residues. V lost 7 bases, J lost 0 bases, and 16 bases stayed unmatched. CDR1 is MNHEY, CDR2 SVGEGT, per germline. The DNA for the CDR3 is TGTGCCAGCACCAAACCTCGGGACAGGGACCCATATAGCAATCAGCCCCAGCATTTT. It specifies CASTKPRDRDPYSNQPQHF.

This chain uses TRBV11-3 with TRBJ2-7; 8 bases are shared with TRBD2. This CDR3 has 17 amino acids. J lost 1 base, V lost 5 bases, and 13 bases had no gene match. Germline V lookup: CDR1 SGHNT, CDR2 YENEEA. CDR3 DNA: TGTGCCAGCAGCCCAGTTCCAGAACTAGCGGATTCCTACGAGCAGTACTTC. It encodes CASSPVPELADSYEQYF. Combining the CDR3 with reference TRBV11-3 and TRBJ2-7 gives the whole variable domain EAGVVQSPRYKIIEKKQPVAFWCNPISGHNTLYWYLQNLGQGPELLIRYENEEAVDDSQLPKDRFSAERLKGVDSTLKIQPAELGDSAVYLCASSPVPELADSYEQYFGPGTRLTVT.